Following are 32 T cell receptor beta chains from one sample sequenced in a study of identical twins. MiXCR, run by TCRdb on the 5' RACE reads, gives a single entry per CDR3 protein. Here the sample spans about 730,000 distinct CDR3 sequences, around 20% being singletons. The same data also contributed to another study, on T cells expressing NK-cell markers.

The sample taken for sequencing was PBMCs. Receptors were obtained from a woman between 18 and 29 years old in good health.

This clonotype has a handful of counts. This CDR3 is CASSFIQGLYEQYF. The CDR3 bases are TGTGCCAGCAGCTTTATTCAGGGGCTCTACGAGCAGTACTTC. J is TRBJ2-7 and V is TRBV7-2; maybe TRBD1 (6 bases). The CDR3 is 14 amino acids. Germline CDR1 reads SGHTA; CDR2 reads FQGNSA. V lost 3 bases and J 3 bases, leaving 12 bases between the germline ends.

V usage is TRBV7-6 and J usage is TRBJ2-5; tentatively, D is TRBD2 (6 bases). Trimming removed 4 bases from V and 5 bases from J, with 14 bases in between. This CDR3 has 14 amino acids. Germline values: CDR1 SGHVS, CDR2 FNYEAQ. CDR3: CASSSGTVAETQYF. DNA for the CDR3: TGTGCCAGCAGCTCGGGGACTGTGGCGGAGACCCAGTACTTC.

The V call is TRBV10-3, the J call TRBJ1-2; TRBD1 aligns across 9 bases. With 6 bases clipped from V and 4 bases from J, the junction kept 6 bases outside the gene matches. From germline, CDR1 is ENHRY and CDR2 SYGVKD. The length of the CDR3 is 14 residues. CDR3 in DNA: TGTGCCATCAGCCCGGGACAGGGAGTCTATGGCTACACCTTC. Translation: CAISPGQGVYGYTF.

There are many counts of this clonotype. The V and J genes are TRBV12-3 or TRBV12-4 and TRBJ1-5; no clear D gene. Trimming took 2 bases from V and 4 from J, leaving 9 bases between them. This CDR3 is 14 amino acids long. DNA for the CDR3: TGTGCCAGCAGTTTAAACATGGGTAATCAGCCCCAGCATTTT. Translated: CASSLNMGNQPQHF.

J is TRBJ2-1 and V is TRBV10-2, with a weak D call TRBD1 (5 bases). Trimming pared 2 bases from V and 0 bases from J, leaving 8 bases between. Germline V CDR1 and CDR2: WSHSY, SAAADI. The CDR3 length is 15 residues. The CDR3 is CASSEKGLSYNEQFF. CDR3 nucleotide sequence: TGCGCCAGCAGTGAGAAGGGGCTCTCCTACAATGAGCAGTTCTTC.

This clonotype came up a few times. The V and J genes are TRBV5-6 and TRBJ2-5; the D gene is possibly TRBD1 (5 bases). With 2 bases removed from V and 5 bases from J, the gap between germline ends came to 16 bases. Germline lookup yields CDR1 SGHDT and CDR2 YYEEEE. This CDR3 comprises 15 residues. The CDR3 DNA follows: TGTGCCAGCAGCTTAGGCGGACACCACACGGAGACCCAGTACTTC. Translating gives CASSLGGHHTETQYF.

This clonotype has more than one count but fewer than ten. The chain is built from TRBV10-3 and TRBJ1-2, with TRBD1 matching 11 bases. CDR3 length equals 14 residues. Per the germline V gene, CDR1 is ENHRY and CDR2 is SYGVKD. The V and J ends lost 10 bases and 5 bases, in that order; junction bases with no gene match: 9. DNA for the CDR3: TGTGCCAACAAGAAGGGACAGGGGGTTTATGGCTACACCTTC. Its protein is CANKKGQGVYGYTF.

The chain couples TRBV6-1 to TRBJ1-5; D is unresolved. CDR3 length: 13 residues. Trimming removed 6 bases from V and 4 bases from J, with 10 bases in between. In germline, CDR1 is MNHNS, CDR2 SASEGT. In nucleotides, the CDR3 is TGTGCCAGCAGCCGCGTTATGAATCAGCCCCAGCATTTT. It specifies CASSRVMNQPQHF.

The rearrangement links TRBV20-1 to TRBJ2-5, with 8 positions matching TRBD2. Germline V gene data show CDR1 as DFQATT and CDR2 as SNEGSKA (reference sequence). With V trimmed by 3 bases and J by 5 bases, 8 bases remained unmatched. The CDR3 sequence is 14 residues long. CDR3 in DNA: TGCAGTGCTAGCGGAGCGGGAGCCGTGGAGACCCAGTACTTC. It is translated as CSASGAGAVETQYF.

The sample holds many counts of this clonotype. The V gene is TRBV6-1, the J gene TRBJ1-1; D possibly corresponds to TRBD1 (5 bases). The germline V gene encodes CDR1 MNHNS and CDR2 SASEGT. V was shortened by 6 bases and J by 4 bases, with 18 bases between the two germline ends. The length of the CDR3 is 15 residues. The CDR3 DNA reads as TGTGCCAGCAGAGACAGCCAGGGCGTCAGCACTGAAGCTTTCTTT. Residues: CASRDSQGVSTEAFF.

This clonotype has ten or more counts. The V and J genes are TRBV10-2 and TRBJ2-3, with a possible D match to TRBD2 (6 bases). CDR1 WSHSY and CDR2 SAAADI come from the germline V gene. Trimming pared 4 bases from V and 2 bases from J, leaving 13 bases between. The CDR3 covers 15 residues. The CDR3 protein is CASSAIREHTDTQYF. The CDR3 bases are TGCGCCAGCAGTGCTATACGGGAGCACACAGATACGCAGTATTTT.

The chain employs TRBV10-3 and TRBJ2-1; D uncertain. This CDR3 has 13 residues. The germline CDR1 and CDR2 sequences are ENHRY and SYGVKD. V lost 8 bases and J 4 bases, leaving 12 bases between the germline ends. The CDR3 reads CAISIGVYNEQFF. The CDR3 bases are TGTGCCATCTCAATCGGAGTATACAATGAGCAGTTCTTC.

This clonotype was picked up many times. The CDR3 nucleotides are TGTGCCAGCAGTTGGGACAGGGGGAACGAGCAGTACTTC. Its protein product is CASSWDRGNEQYF. The rearrangement links TRBV12-3 or TRBV12-4 to TRBJ2-7; TRBD1 matches 11 bases. The length of the CDR3 is 13 residues. V lost 4 bases, J lost 5 bases, and 1 base stayed unmatched.

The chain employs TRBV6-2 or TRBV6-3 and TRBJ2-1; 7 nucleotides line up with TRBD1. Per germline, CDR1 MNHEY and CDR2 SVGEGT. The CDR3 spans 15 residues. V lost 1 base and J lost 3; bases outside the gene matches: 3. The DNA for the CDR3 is TGTGCCAGCAGTTACTTAGGGGGCCTCTACAATGAGCAGTTCTTC. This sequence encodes CASSYLGGLYNEQFF.

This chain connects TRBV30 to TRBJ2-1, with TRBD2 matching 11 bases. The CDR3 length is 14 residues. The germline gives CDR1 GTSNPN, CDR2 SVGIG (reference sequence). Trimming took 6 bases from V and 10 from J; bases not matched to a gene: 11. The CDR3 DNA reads TGTGCCTGTCCCAGGGCGGGACTAGCGGCCGAGCAGTTCTTC. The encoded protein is CACPRAGLAAEQFF.

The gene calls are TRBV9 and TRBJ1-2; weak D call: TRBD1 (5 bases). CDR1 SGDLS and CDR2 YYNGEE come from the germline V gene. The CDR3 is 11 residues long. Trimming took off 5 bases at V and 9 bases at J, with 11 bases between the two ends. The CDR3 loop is CASRTDFRYTF. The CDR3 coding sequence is TGTGCCAGCAGGACAGATTTTCGCTACACCTTC.

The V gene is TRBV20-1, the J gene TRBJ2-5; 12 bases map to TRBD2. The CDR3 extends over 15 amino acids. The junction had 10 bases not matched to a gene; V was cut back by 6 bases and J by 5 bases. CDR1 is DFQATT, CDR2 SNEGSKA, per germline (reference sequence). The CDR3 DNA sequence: TGCAGTGCCTACCCTAGCGGGGGGGCCGTGGAGACCCAGTACTTC. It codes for CSAYPSGGAVETQYF.

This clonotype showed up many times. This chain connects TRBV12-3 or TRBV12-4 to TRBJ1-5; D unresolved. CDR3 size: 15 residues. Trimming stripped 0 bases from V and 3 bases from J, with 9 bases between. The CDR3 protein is CASSLAWGTNQPQHF. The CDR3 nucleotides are TGTGCCAGCAGTTTAGCTTGGGGTACCAATCAGCCCCAGCATTTT.

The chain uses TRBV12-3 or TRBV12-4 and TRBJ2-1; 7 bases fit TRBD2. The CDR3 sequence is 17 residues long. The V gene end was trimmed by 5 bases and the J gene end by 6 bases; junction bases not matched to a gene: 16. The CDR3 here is CASSRRTSRGGSNEQFF. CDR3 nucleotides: TGTGCCAGCAGTCGTCGGACTAGTCGAGGAGGATCCAATGAGCAGTTCTTC.

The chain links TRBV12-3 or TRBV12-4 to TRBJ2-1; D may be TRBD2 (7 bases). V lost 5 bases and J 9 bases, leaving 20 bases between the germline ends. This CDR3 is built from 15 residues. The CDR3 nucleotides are TGTGCCAGCAGTCCACGGGGACTACGAGGGGGTGAGCAGTTCTTC. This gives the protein CASSPRGLRGGEQFF.

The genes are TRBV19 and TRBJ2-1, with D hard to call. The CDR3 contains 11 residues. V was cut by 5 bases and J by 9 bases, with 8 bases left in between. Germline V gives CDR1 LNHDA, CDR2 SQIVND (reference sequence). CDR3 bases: TGTGCCAGTAGTCTGGGTTTTGAGCAGTTCTTC. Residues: CASSLGFEQFF. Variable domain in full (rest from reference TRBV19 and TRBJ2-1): DGGITQSPKYLFRKEGQNVTLSCEQNLNHDAMYWYRQDPGQGLRLIYYSQIVNDFQKGDIAEGYSVSREKKESFPLTVTSAQKNPTAFYLCASSLGFEQFFGPGTRLTVL.

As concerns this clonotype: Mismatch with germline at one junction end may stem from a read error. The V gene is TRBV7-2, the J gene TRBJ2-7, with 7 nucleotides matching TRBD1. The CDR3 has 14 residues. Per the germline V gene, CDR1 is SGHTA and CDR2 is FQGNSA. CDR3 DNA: TGTGCCTGCAGCCCAACGGGGACAGTCTACGAGCAGTACTTC. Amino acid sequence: CACSPTGTVYEQYF.

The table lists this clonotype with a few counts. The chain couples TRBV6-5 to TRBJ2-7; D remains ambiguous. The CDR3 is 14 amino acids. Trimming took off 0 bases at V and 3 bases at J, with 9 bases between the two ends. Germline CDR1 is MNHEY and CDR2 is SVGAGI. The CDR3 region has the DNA TGTGCCAGCAGTTACTCGCTCTCGTACTACGAGCAGTACTTC. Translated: CASSYSLSYYEQYF.

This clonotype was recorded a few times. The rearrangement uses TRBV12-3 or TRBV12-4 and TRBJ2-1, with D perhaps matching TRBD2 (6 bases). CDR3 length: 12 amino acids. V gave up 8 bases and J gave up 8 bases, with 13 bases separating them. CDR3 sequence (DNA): TGTGCCAGCGGGTGGGGGGAGTATGAGCAGTTCTTC. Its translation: CASGWGEYEQFF.

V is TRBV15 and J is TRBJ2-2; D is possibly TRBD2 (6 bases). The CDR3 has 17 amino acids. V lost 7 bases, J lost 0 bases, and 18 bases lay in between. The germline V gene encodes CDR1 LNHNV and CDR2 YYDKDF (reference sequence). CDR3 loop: CATTTPAGYTNTGELFF. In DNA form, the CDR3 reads TGTGCCACCACCACACCGGCGGGGTACACGAACACCGGGGAGCTGTTTTTT.

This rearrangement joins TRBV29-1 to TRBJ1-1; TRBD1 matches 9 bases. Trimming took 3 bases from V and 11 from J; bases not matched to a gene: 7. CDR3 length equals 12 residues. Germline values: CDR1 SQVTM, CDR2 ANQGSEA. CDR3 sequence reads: CSVDTGGSGAFF. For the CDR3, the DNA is TGCAGCGTTGATACAGGGGGCTCGGGGGCTTTCTTT.

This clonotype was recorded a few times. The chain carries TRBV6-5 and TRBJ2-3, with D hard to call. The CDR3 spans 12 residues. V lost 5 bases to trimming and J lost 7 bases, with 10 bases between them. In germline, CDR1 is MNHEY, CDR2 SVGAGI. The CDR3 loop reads CASSALGYTQYF. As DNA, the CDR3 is TGTGCCAGCAGTGCCCTCGGGTATACGCAGTATTTT.

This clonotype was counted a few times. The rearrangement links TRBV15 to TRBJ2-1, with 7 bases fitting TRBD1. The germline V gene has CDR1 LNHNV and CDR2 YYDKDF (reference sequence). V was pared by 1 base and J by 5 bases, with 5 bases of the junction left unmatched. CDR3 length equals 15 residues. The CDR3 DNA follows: TGTGCCACCAGCAGAGGTCTTCAGGGGGACAATGAGCAGTTCTTC. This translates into CATSRGLQGDNEQFF. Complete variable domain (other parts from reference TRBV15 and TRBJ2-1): DAMVIQNPRYQVTQFGKPVTLSCSQTLNHNVMYWYQQKSSQAPKLLFHYYDKDFNNEADTPDNFQSRRPNTSFCFLDIRSPGLGDTAMYLCATSRGLQGDNEQFFGPGTRLTVL.

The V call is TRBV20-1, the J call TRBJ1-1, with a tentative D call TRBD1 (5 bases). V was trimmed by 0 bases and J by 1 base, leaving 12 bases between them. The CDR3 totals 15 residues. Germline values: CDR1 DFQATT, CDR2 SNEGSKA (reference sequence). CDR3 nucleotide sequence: TGCAGTGCTAGAGAGGGGGGACTCTGGAACACTGAAGCTTTCTTT. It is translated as CSAREGGLWNTEAFF.

CDR3 in amino acids: CASSPLFGGGMNTEAFF. In DNA, the CDR3 is TGTGCCAGCTCACCGCTCTTCGGGGGGGGAATGAACACTGAAGCTTTCTTT. The chain employs TRBV18 and TRBJ1-1, with D perhaps matching TRBD1 (5 bases). CDR1 and CDR2 from the germline V gene are KGHSH and LQKENI. The CDR3 consists of 17 residues. V was shortened by 3 bases and J by 0 bases, with 17 bases between the two germline ends.

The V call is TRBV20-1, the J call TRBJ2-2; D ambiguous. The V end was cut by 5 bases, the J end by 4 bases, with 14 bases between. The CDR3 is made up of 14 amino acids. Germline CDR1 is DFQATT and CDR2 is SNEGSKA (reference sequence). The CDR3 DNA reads TGCAGTGCTGACGGTGGAAAGGGCACCGGGGAGCTGTTTTTT. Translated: CSADGGKGTGELFF.

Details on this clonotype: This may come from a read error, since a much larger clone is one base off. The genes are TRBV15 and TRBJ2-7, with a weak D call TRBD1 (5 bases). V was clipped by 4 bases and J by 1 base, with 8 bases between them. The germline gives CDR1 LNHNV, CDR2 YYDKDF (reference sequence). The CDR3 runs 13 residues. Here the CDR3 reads CATSKGSSYEQYF. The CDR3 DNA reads TGTGCCACCAGCAAGGGGTCTTCCTACGAGCAGTACTTC.